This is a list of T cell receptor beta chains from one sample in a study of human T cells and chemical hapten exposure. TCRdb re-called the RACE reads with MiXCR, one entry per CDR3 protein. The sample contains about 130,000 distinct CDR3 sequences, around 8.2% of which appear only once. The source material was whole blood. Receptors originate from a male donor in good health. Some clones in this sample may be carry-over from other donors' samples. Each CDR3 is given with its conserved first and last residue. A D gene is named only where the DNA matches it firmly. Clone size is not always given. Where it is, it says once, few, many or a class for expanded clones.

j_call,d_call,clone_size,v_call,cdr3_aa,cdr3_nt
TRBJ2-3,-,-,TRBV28,CASRKSATDTQYF,TGTGCCAGCAGAAAATCAGCGACAGATACGCAGTATTTT
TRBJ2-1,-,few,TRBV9,CASNRGRVLGNEQFF,TGTGCCTCCAACCGGGGTAGGGTACTGGGCAATGAGCAGTTCTTC
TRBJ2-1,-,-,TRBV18,CASSPGRSTYNEQFF,TGTGCCAGCTCACCGGGCAGGTCGACCTACAATGAGCAGTTCTTC
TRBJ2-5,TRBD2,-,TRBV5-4,CASSLEGLALRKTQYF,TGTGCCAGCAGCTTGGAGGGACTAGCTTTAAGAAAGACCCAGTACTTC
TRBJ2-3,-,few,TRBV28,CASSLLAVADTQYF,TGTGCCAGCAGTTTACTAGCAGTGGCAGATACGCAGTATTTT
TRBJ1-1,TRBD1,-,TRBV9,CASSTGDAGTEAFF,TGTGCCAGCAGCACAGGGGACGCGGGTACTGAAGCTTTCTTT
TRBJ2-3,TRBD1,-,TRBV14,CASSQDFGQGPDSDTQYF,TGTGCCAGCAGCCAAGATTTTGGACAGGGGCCTGATTCAGATACGCAGTATTTT
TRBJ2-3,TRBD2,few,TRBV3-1,CASSQRSSGRSSTDTQYF,TGTGCCAGCAGCCAACGTTCTAGCGGGAGGTCTAGCACAGATACGCAGTATTTT
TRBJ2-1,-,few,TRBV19,CASSMSGATLRLDEQFF,TGTGCCAGTAGTATGAGTGGGGCCACCCTCCGGTTGGATGAGCAGTTCTTC
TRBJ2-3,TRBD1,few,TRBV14,CASSRPSQGINTDTQYF,TGTGCCAGCAGCCGCCCATCACAGGGGATAAACACAGATACGCAGTATTTT
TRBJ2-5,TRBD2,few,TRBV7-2,CASSSTGLLQETQYF,TGTGCCAGCAGCTCCACGGGACTACTGCAAGAGACCCAGTACTTC
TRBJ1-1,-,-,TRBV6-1,CASSERLVTANTEAFF,TGTGCCAGCAGTGAAAGGTTAGTGACAGCGAACACTGAAGCTTTCTTT
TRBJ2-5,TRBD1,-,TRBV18,CASSNRDRGLNQETQYF,TGTGCCAGCTCAAACCGGGACAGGGGTTTAAACCAAGAGACCCAGTACTTC
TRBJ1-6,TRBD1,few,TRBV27,CASRSTTGAYNSPLHF,TGTGCCAGCAGATCAACCACAGGGGCCTATAATTCACCCCTCCACTTT
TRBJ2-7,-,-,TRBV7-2,CASSLVPIQGTYEQYF,TGTGCCAGCAGCTTAGTTCCCATCCAGGGAACCTACGAGCAGTACTTC
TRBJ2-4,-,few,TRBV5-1,CASSSTGTVAKNIQYF,TGCGCCAGCAGCTCTACCGGGACGGTAGCCAAAAACATTCAGTACTTC
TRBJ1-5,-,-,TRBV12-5,CASGPTGSSDWHF,TGTGCTAGTGGACCAACAGGGAGCAGTGACTGGCATTTT
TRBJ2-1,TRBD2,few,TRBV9,CASSVRGLANNEQFF,TGTGCCAGCAGCGTTAGAGGACTAGCGAACAATGAGCAGTTCTTC
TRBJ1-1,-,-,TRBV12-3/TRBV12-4,CATRAGKTEAFF,TGTGCCACCCGGGCGGGGAAGACTGAAGCTTTCTTT
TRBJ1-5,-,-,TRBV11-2,CASSLVEGPQHF,TGTGCCAGCAGCTTAGTCGAGGGGCCCCAGCATTTT
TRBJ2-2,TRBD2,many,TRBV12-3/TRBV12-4,CASRRAGGPTGELFF,TGTGCCAGCAGGCGAGCGGGGGGTCCCACCGGGGAGCTGTTTTTT
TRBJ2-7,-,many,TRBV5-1,CASTAADLTYEQYF,TGCGCCAGCACCGCAGCGGACCTGACCTACGAGCAGTACTTC
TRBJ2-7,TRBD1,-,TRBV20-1,CSARRQGTAYEQYF,TGCAGTGCTAGAAGACAGGGGACTGCCTACGAGCAGTACTTC
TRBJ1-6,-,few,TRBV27,CASAWGGANSPLHF,TGTGCCAGCGCATGGGGAGGAGCCAATTCACCCCTCCACTTT
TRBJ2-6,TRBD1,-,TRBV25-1,CASSGGGINSGANVLTF,TGTGCCAGCAGTGGAGGGGGCATCAACTCTGGGGCCAACGTCCTGACTTTC
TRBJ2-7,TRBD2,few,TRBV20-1,CSGREDHEQYF,TGCAGTGGGCGGGAGGATCACGAGCAGTACTTC
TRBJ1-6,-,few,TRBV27,CASCRDAGSNSPLHF,TGTGCCAGCTGCCGGGATGCAGGGTCTAATTCACCCCTCCACTTT
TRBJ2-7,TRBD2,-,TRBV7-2,CASSRLGGGYEQYF,TGTGCCAGCAGCCGGTTGGGGGGGGGGTACGAGCAGTACTTC
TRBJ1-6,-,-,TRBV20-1,CSASTLWGFNSPLHF,TGCAGTGCTAGCACGTTATGGGGTTTTAATTCACCCCTCCACTTT
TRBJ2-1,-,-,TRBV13,CASSGGGRGYNEQFF,TGTGCCAGCAGCGGCGGGGGCCGGGGTTACAATGAGCAGTTCTTC
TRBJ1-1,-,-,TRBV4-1,CASSTRTALNTEAFF,TGCGCCAGCAGCACCCGGACAGCCCTAAACACTGAAGCTTTCTTT
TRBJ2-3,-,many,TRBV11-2,CASSPPTDTQYF,TGTGCCAGCAGCCCCCCCACAGATACGCAGTATTTT
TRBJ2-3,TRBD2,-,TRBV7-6,CASSLARLAGSTDTQYF,TGTGCCAGCAGCTTAGCGAGACTAGCGGGGAGCACAGATACGCAGTATTTT
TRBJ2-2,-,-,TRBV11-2,CASSLVVPGELFF,TGTGCCAGCAGCTTAGTTGTCCCCGGGGAGCTGTTTTTT
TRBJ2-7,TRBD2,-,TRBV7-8,CASSFLAEWREQYF,TGTGCCAGCAGCTTCCTAGCGGAGTGGCGGGAGCAGTACTTC
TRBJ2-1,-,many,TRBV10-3,CAISGLRNEQFF,TGTGCCATCAGTGGCCTTCGGAATGAGCAGTTCTTC
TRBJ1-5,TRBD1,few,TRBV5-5,CASSLQGDQPQHF,TGTGCCAGCAGCTTACAGGGGGATCAGCCCCAGCATTTT
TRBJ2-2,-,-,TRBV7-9,CASRIQDGELFF,TGTGCCAGCAGAATTCAGGACGGGGAGCTGTTTTTT
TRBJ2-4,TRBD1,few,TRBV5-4,CASSVGQGRNIQYF,TGTGCCAGCAGTGTGGGACAGGGGAGAAACATTCAGTACTTC
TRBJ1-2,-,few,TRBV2,CASNGGLSGGYTF,TGTGCCAGCAATGGGGGGTTATCCGGTGGCTACACCTTC
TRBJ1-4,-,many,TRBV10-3,CAIGDRNEKLFF,TGTGCCATCGGGGACCGTAATGAAAAACTGTTTTTT
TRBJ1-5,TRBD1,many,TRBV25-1,CASSGLQGVSSNQPQHF,TGTGCCAGCAGTGGACTCCAGGGGGTGAGTAGCAATCAGCCCCAGCATTTT
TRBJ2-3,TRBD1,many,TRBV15,CATSRMFQGEGDTQYF,TGTGCCACCAGCAGAATGTTCCAGGGGGAAGGAGATACGCAGTATTTT
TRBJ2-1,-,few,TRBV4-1,CASSQDIISGEQFF,TGCGCCAGCAGCCAAGATATAATTAGTGGTGAGCAGTTCTTC
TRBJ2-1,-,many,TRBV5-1,CASLDRDFLPLNEQFF,TGCGCCAGCCTAGACCGGGACTTCCTCCCCCTCAATGAGCAGTTCTTC
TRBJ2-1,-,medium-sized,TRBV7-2,CASSSGSGSYNEQFF,TGTGCCAGCAGCTCCGGGAGTGGATCCTACAATGAGCAGTTCTTC
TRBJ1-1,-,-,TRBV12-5,CASGQGRGTEAFF,TGTGCTAGTGGACAGGGACGGGGCACTGAAGCTTTCTTT
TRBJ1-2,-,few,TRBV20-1,CSAITDNYGYTF,TGCAGTGCCATCACAGATAACTATGGCTACACCTTC
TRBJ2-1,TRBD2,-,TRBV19,CASSAGTRIENEQFF,TGTGCCAGTAGTGCCGGGACTAGGATCGAAAATGAGCAGTTCTTC
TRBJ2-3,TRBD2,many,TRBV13,CASSRGVTDTQYF,TGTGCCAGCAGCCGGGGGGTTACAGATACGCAGTATTTT